The 10 T cell receptor beta chains listed next were all sequenced from one sample in a study of identifying expanded T cells in peripheral blood. Profiled with immunoSEQ multiplex PCR; TCRdb holds only in-frame clones, not every one. The sample lists about 82,000 clones; around 90% were seen once. Sequenced: blood. All receptors derive from a person between 18 and 69 years old in good health.

The rearrangement links TRBV5-5 to TRBJ1-2, with D maybe TRBD1 (6 bases). CDR1 is SGHKS, CDR2 YYEKEE, per germline (reference sequence). The CDR3 sequence is 15 residues long. V gave up 5 bases and J gave up 3 bases, with 17 bases separating them. The DNA of the CDR3 is TGTGCCAGCAGTTTCCGATTGACAGGATACTATGGCTACACCTTC. This encodes CASSFRLTGYYGYTF.

The chain employs TRBV19 and TRBJ1-3; a possible D gene is TRBD1 (6 bases). CDR3 length: 19 amino acids. Trimming removed 6 bases at V and 2 bases at J, with 26 bases between. CDR1 is LNHDA and CDR2 is SQIVND in the germline V gene (reference sequence). CDR3 sequence: CASSKNFGTHDQAGNTIYF. The CDR3 nucleotides read TGTGCCAGTAGCAAAAACTTCGGGACACACGACCAAGCTGGAAACACCATATATTTT.

V usage is TRBV11-3 and J usage is TRBJ1-2, with D possibly matching TRBD1 (6 bases). Germline V CDR1 and CDR2: SGHNT, YENEEA. This CDR3 is built from 17 residues. Deletions cut 5 bases from V and 6 bases from J, with 25 bases between. The CDR3 sequence: CASSQYREEYKGDGYTF. In DNA, the CDR3 is TGTGCCAGCAGCCAGTACAGGGAGGAGTATAAGGGCGATGGCTACACCTTC.

The chain joins TRBV29-1 to TRBJ2-7; D perhaps matches TRBD1 (6 bases). Germline-derived CDR1 and CDR2 are SQVTM and ANQGSEA. The V end was cut by 7 bases, the J end by 5 bases, with 15 bases between. The CDR3 length is 12 residues. CDR3 amino acids: CSAGTGSNEQYF. CDR3 nucleotide sequence: TGCAGCGCTGGAACAGGGTCTAACGAGCAGTACTTC.

The chain recombines TRBV2 with TRBJ2-3; 7 bases map to TRBD1. Germline trimming cut 5 bases from V and 3 bases from J; bases unmatched to any gene: 8. The CDR3 totals 15 residues. Germline values: CDR1 SNHLY, CDR2 FYNNEI. This CDR3 is CASSNRQGGTDTQYF. DNA of the CDR3: TGTGCCAGCAGTAATCGACAGGGCGGGACAGATACGCAGTATTTT.

This clone occurred a few times. J is TRBJ2-7 and V is TRBV7-2; D not certain. Germline assignment: CDR1 SGHTA and CDR2 FQGNSA. The CDR3 runs to 14 residues. The V end was cut by 5 bases, the J end by 0 bases, with 11 bases between. The CDR3 DNA sequence: TGTGCCAGCAGCGAAAGGAGTTTCTCCTACGAGCAGTACTTC. This codes for CASSERSFSYEQYF.

This clone was observed a single time. This chain connects TRBV4-3 to TRBJ1-5; D remains unclear. Trimming pared 0 bases from V and 1 base from J, leaving 19 bases between. This CDR3 has 19 amino acids. Germline V gene lookup returns CDR1 LGHNA and CDR2 YSLEER. The CDR3 loop is CASSQDFMVGLPSNQPQHF. In DNA form, the CDR3 reads TGCGCCAGCAGCCAAGATTTTATGGTAGGGCTCCCCAGCAATCAGCCCCAGCATTTT.

The chain joins TRBV19 to TRBJ2-3; weak D call: TRBD1 (6 bases). The germline gives CDR1 LNHDA, CDR2 SQIVND (reference sequence). The CDR3 runs to 14 residues. V lost 5 bases and J lost 2, with 11 bases in between. CDR3 bases: TGTGCCAGTAGTGTCAGGGGTATCACAGATACGCAGTATTTT. Translated, it gives CASSVRGITDTQYF.

This chain joins TRBV6-6 and TRBJ2-1; TRBD1 agrees at 9 bases. There are 15 residues in the CDR3. CDR1 MNHNY and CDR2 SVGAGI come from the germline V gene (reference sequence). Trimming took 5 bases from V and 6 from J; bases not matched to a gene: 8. The chain's CDR3 is CASSAAGQGRNEQFF. The CDR3, as DNA: TGTGCCAGCAGTGCGGCGGGACAGGGACGCAATGAGCAGTTCTTC.

The rearrangement links TRBV6-5 to TRBJ1-1; D uncertain. Germline assignment: CDR1 MNHEY and CDR2 SVGAGI. This CDR3 spans 15 amino acids. The V end was cut by 6 bases, the J end by 1 base, with 15 bases between. CDR3 nucleotides: TGTGCCAGCAGGCCGCCTATAAACTGGAACACTGAAGCTTTCTTT. Translation: CASRPPINWNTEAFF.